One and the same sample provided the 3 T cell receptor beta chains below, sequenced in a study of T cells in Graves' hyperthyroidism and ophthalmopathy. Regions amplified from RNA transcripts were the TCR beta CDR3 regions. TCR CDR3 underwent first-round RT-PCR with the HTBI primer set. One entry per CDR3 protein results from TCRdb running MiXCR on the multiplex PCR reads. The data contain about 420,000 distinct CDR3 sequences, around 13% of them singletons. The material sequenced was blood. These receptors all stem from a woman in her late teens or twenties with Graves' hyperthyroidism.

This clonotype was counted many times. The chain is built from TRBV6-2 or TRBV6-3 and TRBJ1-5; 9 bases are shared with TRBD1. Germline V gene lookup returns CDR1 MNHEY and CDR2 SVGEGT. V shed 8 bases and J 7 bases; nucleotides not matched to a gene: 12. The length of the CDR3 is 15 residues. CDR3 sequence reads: CASRGSDRGSQPQHF. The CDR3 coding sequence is TGTGCCAGCCGAGGGAGCGACAGGGGGAGCCAGCCCCAGCATTTT.

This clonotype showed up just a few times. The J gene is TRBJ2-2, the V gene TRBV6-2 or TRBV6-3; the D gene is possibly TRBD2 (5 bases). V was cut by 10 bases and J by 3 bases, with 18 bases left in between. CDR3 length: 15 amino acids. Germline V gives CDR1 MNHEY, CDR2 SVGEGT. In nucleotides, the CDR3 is TGTGCCACAGGCCTAACTAGTGCAGACACCGGGGAGCTGTTTTTT. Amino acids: CATGLTSADTGELFF.

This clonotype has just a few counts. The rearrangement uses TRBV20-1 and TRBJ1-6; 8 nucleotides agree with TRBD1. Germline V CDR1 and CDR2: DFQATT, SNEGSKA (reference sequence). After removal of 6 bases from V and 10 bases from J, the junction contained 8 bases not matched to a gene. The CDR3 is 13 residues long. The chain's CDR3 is CSATGGVGSPLHF. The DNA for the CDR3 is TGCAGTGCCACAGGGGGTGTAGGGTCACCCCTCCACTTT.